This T cell receptor beta chain comes out of a study of human T cells and chemical hapten exposure. Study-wide findings and caveats: The number of TCRs over 1 in 1000 frequency stayed unchanged after DPC. There were significantly more large CDR3 similarity clusters among expanded TCRs than among controls.

This clonotype has ten or more counts. The antigen remains unidentified. Noted time point: patch test 2, 6 weeks after DPC sensitization. As for treatment: therapeutic diphenylcyclopropenone sensitization with weekly scalp DPC. V dropped 7 bases and J dropped 5 bases, with 20 bases sitting between them. This CDR3 is 14 amino acids long. CDR1 SQVTM and CDR2 ANQGSEA come from the germline V gene. TCRdb redid the calling of the RACE reads with MiXCR, one entry per CDR3 protein. Counted here are some 350,000 distinct CDR3 sequences, over 6% occurring once; the ten biggest clones make up around 6%. This rearrangement joins TRBV29-1 to TRBJ1-1; the D gene is possibly TRBD1 (6 bases). This material consisted of whole blood, taken in connection with sensitization to the hapten diphenylcyclopropenone (DPC). This sequence was found in a woman younger than 35 with alopecia areata. Some clones in this sample may be carry-over from other donors' samples. The CDR3 loop reads CSDMGGRVRTEAFF. The CDR3 DNA reads as TGCAGCGATATGGGGGGCAGGGTAAGGACTGAAGCTTTCTTT.